These 19 T cell receptor beta chains were sequenced from one sample in a study of shared clonotypes between healthy human individuals. TCRdb keeps only in-frame clones here, not all; method: immunoSEQ multiplex PCR. The table lists over 1.5 million clones, about 98% of them singletons, with approximately 0.44% in the top ten. The sample was naive CD4+ T cells sorted from blood. Subset of the sample: CD45RA+ positively selected. Receptors originate from a man aged 30 to 45 in good health.

The chain has TRBV2 and TRBJ2-1, with 7 bases that match TRBD1. The CDR3 contains 16 residues. Germline V CDR1 and CDR2: SNHLY, FYNNEI. J gave up 6 bases and V 3 bases, and 11 bases lay outside the gene matches. In nucleotides, the CDR3 is TGTGCCAGCAGTGAGGCCGGGACAGAGTTCCCCAATGAGCAGTTCTTC. Translating gives CASSEAGTEFPNEQFF. The full variable domain, rest sourced from reference TRBV2 and TRBJ2-1, is EPEVTQTPSHQVTQMGQEVILRCVPISNHLYFYWYRQILGQKVEFLVSFYNNEISEKSEIFDDQFSVERPDGSNFTLKIRSTKLEDSAMYFCASSEAGTEFPNEQFFGPGTRLTVL.

This chain links TRBV14 with TRBJ2-1; TRBD2 matches at 9 bases. Germline V gives CDR1 SGHDN, CDR2 FVKESK. V shed 1 base, J shed 7 bases, and the junction held 8 bases outside the gene matches. The CDR3 runs 16 residues. CDR3 region: CASSQGPGTSYNEQFF. The CDR3 nucleotides read TGTGCCAGCAGCCAAGGACCCGGGACTAGCTATAATGAGCAGTTCTTC.

The chain couples TRBV10-3 to TRBJ1-3; tentatively, D is TRBD1 (6 bases). CDR1 is ENHRY and CDR2 is SYGVKD in the germline V gene. Trimming left V 4 bases short and J 0 bases short, with 13 bases between. CDR3 length: 16 amino acids. The CDR3 spells CAISGGDKHSGNTIYF. CDR3 coding DNA: TGTGCCATCAGTGGAGGGGACAAACACTCTGGAAACACCATATATTTT.

The chain has TRBV4-1 and TRBJ2-7; 8 bases agree with TRBD1. The V gene end was trimmed by 4 bases and the J gene end by 2 bases; junction bases not matched to a gene: 7. The CDR3 runs 15 residues. The germline V gene has CDR1 MGHRA and CDR2 YSYEKL. DNA for the CDR3: TGCGCCAGCAGCCGATCCGGGACAGGAACCTACGAGCAGTACTTC. It encodes CASSRSGTGTYEQYF.

Remarks on this clone: Other nucleotide sequences from this sample produce the same CDR3. The chain combines TRBV7-9 with TRBJ2-7; the D is unclear. The germline V gene has CDR1 SEHNR and CDR2 FQNEAQ (reference sequence). Deletions cut 0 bases from V and 1 base from J, with 4 bases between. CDR3 length equals 13 residues. Here the CDR3 reads CASSLARSYEQYF. The CDR3 nucleotides are TGTGCCAGCAGCTTAGCGAGATCCTACGAGCAGTACTTC.

The chain is built from TRBV2 and TRBJ2-1; 16 nucleotides match TRBD2. The CDR3 runs 17 residues. Germline loops: CDR1 SNHLY, CDR2 FYNNEI. Germline trimming cut 4 bases from V and 5 bases from J; bases unmatched to any gene: 5. DNA of the CDR3: TGTGCCAGCAGTGGAGGGACTAGCGGGAGGGCCGACAATGAGCAGTTCTTC. Its protein is CASSGGTSGRADNEQFF.

J is TRBJ1-2 and V is TRBV9, with D perhaps matching TRBD1 (5 bases). The CDR3 totals 15 residues. V lost 4 bases to trimming and J lost 4 bases, with 17 bases between them. CDR1 and CDR2 (germline): SGDLS, YYNGEE. As DNA, the CDR3 is TGTGCCAGCAGCATCCGTGGGGCGCCGCCCTATGGCTACACCTTC. Protein: CASSIRGAPPYGYTF.

The chain links TRBV27 to TRBJ2-2, with 8 bases that match TRBD2. The germline V gene encodes CDR1 MNHEY and CDR2 SMNVEV (reference sequence). J gave up 4 bases and V 7 bases, and 14 bases lay outside the gene matches. This CDR3 has 17 amino acids. The chain's CDR3 is CASKEASGLGSTGELFF. CDR3 sequence (DNA): TGTGCCAGCAAGGAAGCTAGCGGGTTAGGTAGCACCGGGGAGCTGTTTTTT.

J is TRBJ1-5 and V is TRBV19; D not resolved. The CDR3 is made up of 14 amino acids. V was cut by 2 bases and J by 3 bases, with 8 bases left in between. CDR1 is LNHDA and CDR2 is SQIVND in the germline V gene (reference sequence). The chain's CDR3 is CASSIHRTNQPQHF. The CDR3 DNA is TGTGCCAGTAGTATACACAGAACCAATCAGCCCCAGCATTTT.

The chain uses TRBV11-2 and TRBJ1-2; D unclear. Germline assignment: CDR1 SGHAT and CDR2 FQNNGV. Trimming pared 0 bases from V and 5 bases from J, leaving 13 bases between. The CDR3 is 15 residues long. CDR3 sequence reads: CASSLEDSSSYGYTF. DNA for the CDR3: TGTGCCAGCAGCTTAGAAGATTCATCCTCGTATGGCTACACCTTC.

The chain carries TRBV7-6 and TRBJ2-7, with 8 bases that match TRBD2. Germline V CDR1 and CDR2: SGHVS, FNYEAQ. This CDR3 has 17 residues. V lost 0 bases to trimming and J lost 3 bases; unmatched junction nucleotides: 10. The CDR3 nucleotides read TGTGCCAGCAGCTTAGCGATAGCGGGGAGCGGTATCTACGAGCAGTACTTC. Protein product: CASSLAIAGSGIYEQYF.

The chain has TRBV6-5 and TRBJ2-6; tentative D call: TRBD1 (6 bases). V was cut by 6 bases and J by 4 bases, with 13 bases left in between. In germline, CDR1 is MNHEY, CDR2 SVGAGI. CDR3 length equals 15 residues. The CDR3 region has the DNA TGTGCCAGCAGGTTTACAGGGTCCGGGGCCAACGTCCTGACTTTC. Translation gives CASRFTGSGANVLTF.

The rearrangement links TRBV18 to TRBJ2-1; TRBD1 might be the D (5 bases). CDR3 length: 17 residues. Germline values: CDR1 KGHSH, CDR2 LQKENI. V dropped 4 bases and J dropped 6 bases, with 22 bases sitting between them. The CDR3: CASSRTRNPLTRNEQFF. CDR3 in DNA: TGTGCCAGCTCACGGACACGCAACCCACTCACACGCAATGAGCAGTTCTTC.

The V call is TRBV5-4, the J call TRBJ1-2, with 7 positions matching TRBD1. With V trimmed by 4 bases and J by 6 bases, 6 bases remained unmatched. CDR1 and CDR2 (germline): SGHNT, YYREEE (reference sequence). The CDR3 spans 13 residues. The CDR3 DNA reads as TGTGCCAGCAGCCCCGACAGGGTAAATGGCTACACCTTC. Its protein is CASSPDRVNGYTF.

This chain connects TRBV5-1 to TRBJ2-7; 7 positions match TRBD2. Germline CDR1 is SGHRS and CDR2 is YFSETQ. After removal of 1 base from V and 2 bases from J, the junction contained 3 bases not matched to a gene. This CDR3 has 14 amino acids. The CDR3 is CASSLSSGTYEQYF. The CDR3 DNA follows: TGCGCCAGCAGCTTGTCCAGCGGGACCTACGAGCAGTACTTC.

Points on this clone: The same CDR3 can be traced to other DNA sequences in this sample. The chain combines TRBV5-1 with TRBJ2-7; the match to TRBD2 covers 7 bases. V gave up 2 bases and J gave up 2 bases; unmatched junction bases: 4. The CDR3 extends over 14 amino acids. The germline CDR1 and CDR2 sequences are SGHRS and YFSETQ. The DNA of the CDR3 is TGCGCCAGCAGCTTAGCGGGATCTGCCTACGAGCAGTACTTC. It codes for CASSLAGSAYEQYF.

The chain has TRBV11-2 and TRBJ2-7; 10 nucleotides match TRBD2. CDR1 and CDR2 from the germline V gene are SGHAT and FQNNGV. V gave up 1 base and J gave up 2 bases; unmatched junction bases: 8. The CDR3 has 17 amino acids. This CDR3 reads CASSLVRSGRSPYEQYF. The CDR3 coding sequence is TGTGCCAGCAGCTTAGTGCGTAGCGGGAGGTCACCCTACGAGCAGTACTTC.

The chain has TRBV5-1 and TRBJ2-1, with TRBD2 matching over 12 bases. The length of the CDR3 is 16 residues. Germline loops: CDR1 SGHRS, CDR2 YFSETQ. The J segment lost 6 bases and the V segment lost 1 base, leaving 5 bases of the junction unmatched. CDR3 loop: CASSLMASGRGNEQFF. CDR3 coding DNA: TGCGCCAGCAGCTTGATGGCTAGCGGGAGGGGCAATGAGCAGTTCTTC.

The genes are TRBV18 and TRBJ1-5; 7 nucleotides agree with TRBD1. V shed 4 bases, J shed 6 bases, and the junction held 6 bases outside the gene matches. The CDR3 has 14 amino acids. CDR1 KGHSH and CDR2 LQKENI come from the germline V gene. The CDR3 sequence: CASSLRQGPQPQHF. The CDR3 DNA reads TGTGCCAGCTCACTCAGACAGGGACCTCAGCCCCAGCATTTT.